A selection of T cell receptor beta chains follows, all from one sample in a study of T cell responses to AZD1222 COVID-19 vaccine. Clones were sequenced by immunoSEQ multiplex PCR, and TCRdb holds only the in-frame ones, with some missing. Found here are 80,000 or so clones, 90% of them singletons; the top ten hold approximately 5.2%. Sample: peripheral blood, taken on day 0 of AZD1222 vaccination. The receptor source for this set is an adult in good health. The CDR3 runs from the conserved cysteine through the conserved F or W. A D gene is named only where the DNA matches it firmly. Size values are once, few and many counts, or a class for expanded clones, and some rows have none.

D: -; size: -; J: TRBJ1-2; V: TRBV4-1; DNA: TGCGCCAGCAGCCAAGATCCGCGGGGAACTAACTATGGCTACACCTTC; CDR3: CASSQDPRGTNYGYTF
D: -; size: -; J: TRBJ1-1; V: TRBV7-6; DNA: TGTGCCAGCAGCTCCGAGACAGGCGCCATGAACACTGAAGCTTTCTTT; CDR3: CASSSETGAMNTEAFF
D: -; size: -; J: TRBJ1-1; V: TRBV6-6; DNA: TGTGCCAGCAAGGGGGTGGGCACTGAAGCTTTCTTT; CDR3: CASKGVGTEAFF
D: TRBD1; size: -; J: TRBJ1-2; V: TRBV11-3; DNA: TGTGCCAGCAGCTCCGCAGACAGGGCGGCATATGGCTACACCTTC; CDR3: CASSSADRAAYGYTF
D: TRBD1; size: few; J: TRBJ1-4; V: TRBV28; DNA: TGTGCCAGCAGTATAGGGTCAGGGGGGGATGAAAAACTGTTTTTT; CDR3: CASSIGSGGDEKLFF
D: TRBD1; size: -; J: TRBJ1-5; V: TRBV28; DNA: TGTGCCAGCAGTTTAATCTGGACAGGGGAGAATCAGCCCCAGCATTTT; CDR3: CASSLIWTGENQPQHF
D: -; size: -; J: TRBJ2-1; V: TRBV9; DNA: TGTGCCAGCAGCGTAGAGCCTAATGAGCAGTTCTTC; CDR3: CASSVEPNEQFF
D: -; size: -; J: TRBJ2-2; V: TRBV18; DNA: TGTGCCAGCTCACCCGACTCCTTTACCGGGGAGCTGTTTTTT; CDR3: CASSPDSFTGELFF
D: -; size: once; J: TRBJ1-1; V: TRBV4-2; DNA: TGTGCCAGCAGCCAATCACTACCGGGGGGAGTCACTGAAGCTTTCTTT; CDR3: CASSQSLPGGVTEAFF
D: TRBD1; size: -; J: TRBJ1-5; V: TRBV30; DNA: TGTGCCTGGAGTAGTCAGGGGGCAGGCAATCAGCCCCAGCATTTT; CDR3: CAWSSQGAGNQPQHF
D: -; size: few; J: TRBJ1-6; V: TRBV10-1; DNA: TGCGCCAGCAGTGAGAGTCCGGGGAATTCACCCCTCCACTTT; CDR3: CASSESPGNSPLHF
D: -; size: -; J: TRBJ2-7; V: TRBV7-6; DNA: TGTGCCAGCAGCTTAGCGGCGGCGGAGGGGGAGCAGTACTTC; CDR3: CASSLAAAEGEQYF
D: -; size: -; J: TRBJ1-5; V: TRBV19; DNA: TGTGCCAGTAGTATCTGGGTACAGAGCAATCAGCCCCAGCATTTT; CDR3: CASSIWVQSNQPQHF
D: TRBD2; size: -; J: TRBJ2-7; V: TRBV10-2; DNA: TGCGCCAGCAGGGAAAAGACTAGCGGGGTGCTAATGGAGCAGTACTTC; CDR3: CASREKTSGVLMEQYF
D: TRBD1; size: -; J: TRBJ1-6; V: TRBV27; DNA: TGTGCCAGCAGTTTATCGGGACAGGCTAATTCACCCCTCCACTTT; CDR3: CASSLSGQANSPLHF
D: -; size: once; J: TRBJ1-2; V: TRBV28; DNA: TGTGCCAGCAGTTTCACCAGGGATCTCCTCTATGGCTACACCTTC; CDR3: CASSFTRDLLYGYTF
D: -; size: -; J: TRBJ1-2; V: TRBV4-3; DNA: TGCGCCAGCAGCCAAGCTGGGACACCTCTTGGCTACACCTTC; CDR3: CASSQAGTPLGYTF
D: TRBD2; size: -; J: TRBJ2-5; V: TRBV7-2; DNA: TGTGCCAGCAGCTTATCGTGGACTAGCGGGGGGGCGTACCAAGAGACCCAGTACTTC; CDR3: CASSLSWTSGGAYQETQYF
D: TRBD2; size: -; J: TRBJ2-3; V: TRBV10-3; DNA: TGTGCCATCAAGACTAGCGGGGACACAGATACGCAGTATTTT; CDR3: CAIKTSGDTDTQYF
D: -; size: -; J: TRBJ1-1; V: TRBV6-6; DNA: TGTGCCAGCAGTTTCCTAGACAGGTCCCACGAAGCTTTCTTT; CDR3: CASSFLDRSHEAFF
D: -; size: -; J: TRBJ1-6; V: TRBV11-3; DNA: TGTGCCAGCAGCTTAGATTGGAATTCACCCCTCCACTTT; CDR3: CASSLDWNSPLHF
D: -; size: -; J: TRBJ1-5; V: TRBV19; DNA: TGTGCCAGTAGTATCCGGGACGCAAGGGGCAATCAGCCCCAGCATTTT; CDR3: CASSIRDARGNQPQHF
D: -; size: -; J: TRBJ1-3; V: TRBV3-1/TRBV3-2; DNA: TGTGCCAGCAGCCAAGAAGTGGGAAACACCATATATTTT; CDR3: CASSQEVGNTIYF
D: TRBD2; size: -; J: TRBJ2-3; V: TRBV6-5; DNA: TGTGCCAGCAGAGGTAGCGGGGAGGTTACGCAGTATTTT; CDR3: CASRGSGEVTQYF
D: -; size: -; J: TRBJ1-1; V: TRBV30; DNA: TGTGCCTGGGGAGCTCCCGAAGCTTTCTTT; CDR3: CAWGAPEAFF
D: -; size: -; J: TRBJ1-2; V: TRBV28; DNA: TGTGCCAGCAGTTTACTTGGCAGGGTGCATGGCTACACCTTC; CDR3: CASSLLGRVHGYTF
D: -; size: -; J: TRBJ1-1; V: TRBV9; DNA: TGTGCCAGCAGCGTAGTTGCAGGGAACACTGAAGCTTTCTTT; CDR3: CASSVVAGNTEAFF
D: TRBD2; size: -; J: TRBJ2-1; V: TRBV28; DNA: TGTGCCAGCAGACGATTAACGGGGGGGTCCAATGAGCAGTTCTTC; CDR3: CASRRLTGGSNEQFF
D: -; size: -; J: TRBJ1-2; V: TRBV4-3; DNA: TGCGCCAGCAGCCAAGACCCCGGGGGTGGGTACTATGGCTACACCTTC; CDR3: CASSQDPGGGYYGYTF
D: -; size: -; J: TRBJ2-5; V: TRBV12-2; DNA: TGTGCAAGTCGAGCAGACAGGGTTAAAGAGACCCAGTACTTC; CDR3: CASRADRVKETQYF
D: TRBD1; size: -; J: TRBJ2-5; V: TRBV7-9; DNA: TGTGCCAGCAGCCCCTCCGGGACAGGGGGAAAGGAGACCCAGTACTTC; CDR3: CASSPSGTGGKETQYF
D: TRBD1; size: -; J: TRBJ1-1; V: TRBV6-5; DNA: TGTGCCGCGGGGACAGTAATGAACACTGAAGCTTTCTTT; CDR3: CAAGTVMNTEAFF
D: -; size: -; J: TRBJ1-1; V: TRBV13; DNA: TGTGCCAGCAGCGGGGAGGGGGCTGAAGCTTTCTTT; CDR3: CASSGEGAEAFF
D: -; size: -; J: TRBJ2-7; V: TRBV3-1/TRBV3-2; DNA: TGTGCCAGCAGTGGGACCCAATCCTACGAGCAGTACTTC; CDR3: CASSGTQSYEQYF
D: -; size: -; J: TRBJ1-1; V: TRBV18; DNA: TGTGCCAGCTCATGGCTACTGAACACTGAAGCTTTCTTT; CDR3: CASSWLLNTEAFF
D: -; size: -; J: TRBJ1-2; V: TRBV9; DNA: TGTGCCAGCAGCGTACTTGTGTGTGGCTACACCTTC; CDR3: CASSVLVCGYTF
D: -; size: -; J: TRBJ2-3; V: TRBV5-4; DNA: TGTGCCAGCAGCTTAGACAGGTTTCTCAACACAGATACGCAGTATTTT; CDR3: CASSLDRFLNTDTQYF
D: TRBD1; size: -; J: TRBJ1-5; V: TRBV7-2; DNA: TGTGCCAGCAGCTTAGTAGGGACAGGGGAGATTCCCCAGCATTTT; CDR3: CASSLVGTGEIPQHF
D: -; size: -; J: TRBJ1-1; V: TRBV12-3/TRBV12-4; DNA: TGTGCCAGCAGCCCTACAGGGAGGTCTGAAGCTTTCTTT; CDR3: CASSPTGRSEAFF
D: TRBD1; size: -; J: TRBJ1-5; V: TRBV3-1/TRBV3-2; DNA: TGTGCCAGCAGCCAAACCCGACAGGGAAGGCGCAATCAGCCCCAGCATTTT; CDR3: CASSQTRQGRRNQPQHF